One and the same sample provided the 29 T cell receptor beta chains below, sequenced in a study of cytomegalovirus exposure and HLA in healthy donors. Vbeta (60) and Jbeta (13) primers were used in the PCR. Data came from immunoSEQ multiplex PCR; TCRdb stores just in-frame clones and leaves some out. The data hold roughly 250,000 clones, with around four fifths observed a single time. The sequenced material came from PBMCs. The receptors here all came from a woman between 35 and 50 years old in good health and CMV-seropositive.

This clone occurred a few times. The V gene is TRBV21-1, the J gene TRBJ1-1. TRBV21-1 is shown as a pseudogene. CDR3 length equals 13 residues. The CDR3 spells CASSKARGAEAFF. CDR3 nucleotide sequence: TGTGCCAGCAGCAAAGCGCGGGGGGCTGAAGCTTTCTTT.

This chain uses TRBV10-3 with TRBJ1-1, with 7 nucleotides matching TRBD1. J gave up 4 bases and V 4 bases, and 6 bases lay outside the gene matches. CDR1 and CDR2 from the germline V gene are ENHRY and SYGVKD. CDR3 length: 14 amino acids. As DNA, the CDR3 is TGTGCCATCAGTGGGCTGACAGGGCCCACTGAAGCTTTCTTT. Its protein product is CAISGLTGPTEAFF.

In this sample, this clone turned up once. DNA of the CDR3: TGTGCCAGCAGCCCTGGGGACAGGGGAAGGGATGGCTACACCTTC. Amino acid sequence: CASSPGDRGRDGYTF. V and J are TRBV7-9 and TRBJ1-2, with TRBD1 identical over 10 bases. Germline CDR1 is SEHNR and CDR2 is FQNEAQ (reference sequence). The length of the CDR3 is 15 residues. The J segment lost 6 bases and the V segment lost 5 bases, leaving 9 bases of the junction unmatched.

This chain connects TRBV21-1 to TRBJ2-5; the D call of TRBD2 is as the table states it, not checked on the DNA. The DNA matches TRBJ2-7 better at its end, which makes the J call doubtful. TRBV21-1 is given as a pseudogene. The CDR3 covers 20 residues. CDR3 region: CASRPGLAGELISPRYEQYF. The CDR3 nucleotides read TGTGCCAGTCGGCCGGGACTAGCGGGAGAGCTTATCTCTCCTAGGTACGAGCAGTACTTC.

Only a few counts were recorded for this clone. The rearrangement uses TRBV11-2 and TRBJ1-2; D might be TRBD1 (5 bases). The germline gives CDR1 SGHAT, CDR2 FQNNGV. CDR3 length: 13 amino acids. V was clipped by 7 bases and J by 3 bases, with 12 bases between them. In DNA, the CDR3 is TGTGCCAGCACCACGGGGGGGGACTATGGCTACACCTTC. It yields the protein CASTTGGDYGYTF.

The rearrangement links TRBV4-3 to TRBJ1-1; D is undetermined. V dropped 2 bases and J dropped 1 base, with 11 bases sitting between them. The germline V gene encodes CDR1 LGHNA and CDR2 YSLEER. The CDR3 spans 15 residues. As DNA, the CDR3 is TGCGCCAGCAGCCAAACGCCGATGGCGAACACTGAAGCTTTCTTT. It yields the protein CASSQTPMANTEAFF.

CDR3 bases: TGTGCCAGCACCGGAGGACTAGCGGTCCTAGAGACCCAGTACTTC. This encodes CASTGGLAVLETQYF. The chain combines TRBV6-1 with TRBJ2-5, with 10 bases matching TRBD2. J lost 4 bases, V lost 7 bases, and 9 bases had no gene match. The CDR3 is made up of 15 amino acids. Germline V lookup: CDR1 MNHNS, CDR2 SASEGT.

The chain joins TRBV4-2 to TRBJ2-4; TRBD2 matches 8 bases. Germline V gene sequence: CDR1 LGHNA, CDR2 YNFKEQ. The CDR3 covers 16 residues. The J segment lost 6 bases and the V segment lost 0 bases, leaving 7 bases of the junction unmatched. CDR3 coding DNA: TGTGCCAGCAGCCAAGAGCTGCGGGGGGCTGGAAACATTCAGTACTTC. Protein sequence: CASSQELRGAGNIQYF.

The V gene is TRBV6-4, the J gene TRBJ2-2; a weak D match, TRBD2 (6 bases). CDR1 is MRHNA and CDR2 is SNTAGT in the germline V gene. Between the trimmed V and J ends, which lost 2 bases and 6 bases, there was a span of 10 bases. This CDR3 contains 14 residues. The chain's CDR3 is CASSDEWEAGELFF. DNA for the CDR3: TGTGCCAGCAGTGACGAGTGGGAGGCCGGGGAGCTGTTTTTT.

This sequence joins TRBV28 and TRBJ1-4, with D perhaps matching TRBD1 (6 bases). The CDR3 loop spans 15 amino acids. V dropped 6 bases and J dropped 5 bases, with 16 bases sitting between them. CDR1 is MDHEN and CDR2 is SYDVKM in the germline V gene. As DNA, the CDR3 is TGTGCCAGCAGACTTAGCGGGGGCGGAAATGAAAAACTGTTTTTT. Translated: CASRLSGGGNEKLFF.

The V and J genes are TRBV4-3 and TRBJ2-5; 9 nucleotides match TRBD1. The V gene's germline CDR1 is LGHNA and CDR2 YSLEER. There are 14 residues in the CDR3. V dropped 5 bases and J dropped 4; count of bases not matched to a gene: 5. The CDR3 region is CASSKTGGRETQYF. In nucleotides, the CDR3 is TGCGCCAGCAGCAAAACAGGGGGCCGAGAGACCCAGTACTTC.

A single count supports this clone. The chain has TRBV15 and TRBJ2-5; tentative D call: TRBD1 (6 bases). Trimming pared 0 bases from V and 7 bases from J, leaving 15 bases between. Germline assignment: CDR1 LNHNV and CDR2 YYDKDF (reference sequence). The CDR3 totals 15 residues. The CDR3 DNA is TGTGCCACCAGCAGAGATCAAAACAGGGTCGGGACCCAGTACTTC. Encoded protein: CATSRDQNRVGTQYF.

The rearrangement uses TRBV5-6 and TRBJ1-6, with D maybe TRBD1 (5 bases). Per the germline V gene, CDR1 is SGHDT and CDR2 is YYEEEE. The CDR3 loop spans 16 amino acids. The V and J ends lost 2 bases and 7 bases respectively, with 16 bases between them. This CDR3 is CASSFREVGANSPLHF. CDR3 DNA sequence: TGTGCCAGCAGCTTTCGGGAGGTAGGGGCCAATTCACCCCTCCACTTT. Combining the CDR3 with reference TRBV5-6 and TRBJ1-6 gives the whole variable domain DAGVTQSPTHLIKTRGQQVTLRCSPKSGHDTVSWYQQALGQGPQFIFQYYEEEERQRGNFPDRFSGHQFPNYSSELNVNALLLGDSALYLCASSFREVGANSPLHFGNGTRLTVT.

This sequence joins TRBV4-3 and TRBJ2-3, with a weak D call TRBD2 (6 bases). V lost 1 base and J 4 bases, leaving 12 bases between the germline ends. The length of the CDR3 is 15 residues. Germline V CDR1 and CDR2: LGHNA, YSLEER. Here the CDR3 reads CASSQGLVAADTQYF. For the CDR3, the DNA is TGCGCCAGCAGCCAAGGATTGGTAGCGGCAGATACGCAGTATTTT.

As for this clone: Other nucleotide sequences in the sample specify the same CDR3. CDR3: CASSLGLALSSGANVLTF. CDR3 DNA sequence: TGTGCCAGCAGCTTAGGACTGGCGTTAAGCTCTGGGGCCAACGTCCTGACTTTC. The rearrangement joins TRBV7-9 to TRBJ2-6; D gene ambiguous. The V gene's germline CDR1 is SEHNR and CDR2 FQNEAQ (reference sequence). The CDR3 has 18 residues. The germline V and J ends were trimmed by 1 base and 0 bases, with 13 bases remaining between them.

The V gene is TRBV19, the J gene TRBJ1-5, with unresolved D. V shed 4 bases and J shed 3 bases, with 16 bases lying between them. Germline V CDR1 and CDR2: LNHDA, SQIVND (reference sequence). CDR3 length: 16 amino acids. The DNA for the CDR3 is TGTGCCAGTAGTACCCTGGGCACAACATACAATCAGCCCCAGCATTTT. Protein product: CASSTLGTTYNQPQHF.

The V gene is TRBV25-1, the J gene TRBJ2-5; 8 bases align to TRBD2. Germline lookup yields CDR1 MGHDK and CDR2 SYGVNS. With 6 bases clipped from V and 2 bases from J, the junction kept 8 bases outside the gene matches. The CDR3 consists of 15 residues. CDR3 residues: CASRPYGRGQETQYF. CDR3 DNA sequence: TGTGCCAGCAGACCGTACGGGAGGGGTCAAGAGACCCAGTACTTC.

V and J are TRBV7-8 and TRBJ1-3; weak D call: TRBD1 (6 bases). V was cut by 2 bases and J by 2 bases, with 16 bases left in between. This CDR3 region has 17 residues. The germline gives CDR1 SGHVS, CDR2 FQNEAQ. The chain's CDR3 is CASSLPPGGRTGNTIYF. CDR3 coding DNA: TGTGCCAGCAGCTTACCCCCGGGGGGGCGGACTGGAAACACCATATATTTT.

The rearrangement links TRBV6-1 to TRBJ2-1; 7 nucleotides line up with TRBD1. CDR1 and CDR2 (germline): MNHNS, SASEGT. J lost 8 bases, V lost 8 bases, and 12 bases had no gene match. This CDR3 is built from 14 residues. As DNA, the CDR3 is TGTGCCAGCGGACCATATAAGGGGGCCTATGAGCAGTTCTTC. Its translation: CASGPYKGAYEQFF.

The chain couples TRBV19 to TRBJ2-7, with a tentative D call TRBD2 (5 bases). Germline values: CDR1 LNHDA, CDR2 SQIVND (reference sequence). V was trimmed by 5 bases and J by 5 bases, leaving 16 bases between them. This CDR3 spans 14 amino acids. CDR3 amino acids: CASSLSVVEDEQYF. CDR3 nucleotides: TGTGCCAGTAGTCTATCGGTGGTGGAGGACGAGCAGTACTTC.

This chain uses TRBV30 with TRBJ2-3, with 10 bases identical to TRBD2. The germline CDR1 and CDR2 sequences are GTSNPN and SVGIG (reference sequence). This CDR3 comprises 19 residues. V trimming: 2 bases; J trimming: 0 bases; junction bases outside the gene matches: 14. The CDR3 sequence: CAWSFSRLTSGTSTDTQYF. CDR3 nucleotides: TGTGCCTGGAGTTTTTCTCGGCTCACTAGCGGGACTAGCACAGATACGCAGTATTTT.

The chain is built from TRBV30 and TRBJ1-1, with 9 bases that match TRBD1. Germline V CDR1 and CDR2: GTSNPN, SVGIG (reference sequence). CDR3 length: 18 residues. Losses at the gene ends were 3 bases for V and 4 bases for J; bases not matched to a gene: 18. In DNA, the CDR3 is TGTGCCTGGAGAGTTGACCGACAGGGGGGGTACTGGGTCACTGAAGCTTTCTTT. It codes for CAWRVDRQGGYWVTEAFF.

The J gene is TRBJ2-3, the V gene TRBV15, with D perhaps matching TRBD2 (6 bases). This CDR3 has 16 residues. V was trimmed by 4 bases and J by 6 bases, leaving 20 bases between them. CDR1 is LNHNV and CDR2 is YYDKDF in the germline V gene (reference sequence). The CDR3 DNA sequence: TGTGCCACCAGCACCGGGGCGGGGATCTTGTTGGATACGCAGTATTTT. Translated: CATSTGAGILLDTQYF.

This chain links TRBV5-4 with TRBJ2-7, with 9 bases aligning to TRBD1. Losses at the gene ends were 4 bases for V and 2 bases for J; bases not matched to a gene: 10. The CDR3 length is 16 residues. Germline V gene data show CDR1 as SGHNT and CDR2 as YYREEE (reference sequence). CDR3 region: CASSVGGGQGPYEQYF. The DNA for the CDR3 is TGTGCCAGCAGCGTTGGAGGGGGACAGGGACCCTACGAGCAGTACTTC.

The count of this clone is one. The CDR3 region is CASSLGTSPNEQFF. DNA for the CDR3: TGTGCCAGCTCACTGGGGACTAGCCCCAATGAGCAGTTCTTC. The chain combines TRBV18 with TRBJ2-1; 9 nucleotides line up with TRBD2. Looked up from germline, CDR1 is KGHSH and CDR2 is LQKENI. This CDR3 region has 14 residues. The V and J ends lost 4 bases and 6 bases, in that order; junction bases with no gene match: 4.

This clone was seen once. The J gene is TRBJ2-5, the V gene TRBV2; D not resolved. The V gene lost 6 bases and the J gene lost 0 bases, with 5 bases spanning the gap. Germline V gene data show CDR1 as SNHLY and CDR2 as FYNNEI. CDR3 length equals 12 residues. The CDR3: CASRKHQETQYF. CDR3 sequence (DNA): TGTGCCAGCAGGAAGCACCAAGAGACCCAGTACTTC.

This clone was counted once. This chain links TRBV28 with TRBJ1-3, with 7 bases lining up with TRBD1. This CDR3 has 15 residues. Germline loops: CDR1 MDHEN, CDR2 SYDVKM. V shed 2 bases, J shed 4 bases, and the junction held 5 bases outside the gene matches. CDR3 in DNA: TGTGCCAGCAGTTTAGGAGGGGGCTCCGGAAACACCATATATTTT. Protein product: CASSLGGGSGNTIYF. Variable domain in full (rest from reference TRBV28 and TRBJ1-3): DVKVTQSSRYLVKRTGEKVFLECVQDMDHENMFWYRQDPGLGLRLIYFSYDVKMKEKGDIPEGYSVSREKKERFSLILESASTNQTSMYLCASSLGGGSGNTIYFGEGSWLTVV.

The chain couples TRBV5-1 to TRBJ1-1; TRBD1 matches at 7 bases. Germline trimming cut 3 bases from V and 1 base from J; bases unmatched to any gene: 3. The germline V gene encodes CDR1 SGHRS and CDR2 YFSETQ. This CDR3 has 14 residues. Here the CDR3 reads CASSSGDRNTEAFF. Written as DNA, the CDR3 is TGCGCCAGCAGCTCGGGGGACAGGAACACTGAAGCTTTCTTT.

This clone has more than one count but fewer than ten. The chain joins TRBV5-4 to TRBJ2-2; 10 nucleotides match TRBD2. This CDR3 is built from 17 residues. The V segment lost 4 bases and the J segment 2 bases; nucleotides outside the gene matches: 8. Per germline, CDR1 SGHNT and CDR2 YYREEE (reference sequence). In DNA form, the CDR3 reads TGTGCCAGCAGCCCATCGACTAGCGGGTATAACACCGGGGAGCTGTTTTTT. Protein product: CASSPSTSGYNTGELFF.